This TCR beta chain is from a study of T-cell reconstitution after alpha-beta-depleted transplantation in children. CDR3 length: 15 residues. Between the trimmed V and J ends, which lost 9 bases and 3 bases, there was a span of 20 bases. This clonotype was detected many times. TCRbeta library preparation incorporated unique molecular identifiers. TCRdb reprocessed the PCR reads with MiXCR, giving one entry per CDR3 protein. This sample has 190,000 or so distinct CDR3 sequences, with about 15% found just once. This chain joins TRBV12-3 or TRBV12-4 and TRBJ2-5, with D tentatively TRBD1 (8 bases). The TCR was taken from a human donor who donated a stem cell graft to a child with acute lymphoblastic leukemia. The sequences come from PBMCs from the stem cell graft donor, collected from the stem cell graft. The CDR3 loop reads CASCQTGEGKETQYF. The DNA of the CDR3 is TGTGCCAGTTGCCAGACAGGGGAGGGTAAAGAGACCCAGTACTTC.